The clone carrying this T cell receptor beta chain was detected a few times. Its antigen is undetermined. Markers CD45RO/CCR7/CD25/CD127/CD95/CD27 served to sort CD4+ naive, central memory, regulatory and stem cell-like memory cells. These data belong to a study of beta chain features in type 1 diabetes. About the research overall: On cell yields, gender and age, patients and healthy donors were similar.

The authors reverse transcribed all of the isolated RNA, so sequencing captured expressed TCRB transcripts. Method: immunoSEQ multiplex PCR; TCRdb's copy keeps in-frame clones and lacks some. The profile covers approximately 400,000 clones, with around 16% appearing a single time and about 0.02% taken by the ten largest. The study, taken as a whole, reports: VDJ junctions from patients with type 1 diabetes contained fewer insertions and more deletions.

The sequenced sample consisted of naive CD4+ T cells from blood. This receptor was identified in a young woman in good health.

The CDR3 DNA reads as TGTGCCAGCTCAGCCAGAAGCTCCTACGAGCAGTACTTC. Protein sequence: CASSARSSYEQYF. The chain uses TRBV18 and TRBJ2-7; D uncertain. The CDR3 covers 13 residues. V was pared by 5 bases and J by 0 bases, with 8 bases between. The germline V gene encodes CDR1 KGHSH and CDR2 LQKENI.